Given below is one T cell receptor beta chain in context. This entry is derived from a study of blood T cell repertoires in COVID-19. The wider study: Researchers got acute and convalescent COVID-19 samples from the United States, Italy and Spain. The analysed material was cDNA or gDNA that came from T cells, B-cell-depleted T cells, or PBMCs.

As originally analysed: Amplification of reference gene primers was used by the study to estimate nucleated cell counts. Libraries were prepared by immunoSEQ multiplex PCR; TCRdb keeps only in-frame clonotypes and omits some of them. V and J calls and clone size are as listed in that table; D and trimming were resolved from the DNA. This table holds 130,000 or so clones, around four fifths found once. J was trimmed by 2 bases and V by 1 base; bases with no gene match: 4. The CDR3 spans 15 residues. The germline CDR1 and CDR2 sequences are SGHAT and FQNNGV. The TCR originated in a man older than 75 with active or convalescent COVID-19. The V call is TRBV11-2, the J call TRBJ2-7; 8 nucleotides agree with TRBD2. Material for sequencing was peripheral blood. In DNA form, the CDR3 reads TGTGCCAGCAGCTTAGGTAGCGGGGCGACCTACGAGCAGTACTTC. Its protein product is CASSLGSGATYEQYF.